The present TCR beta chain was sequenced within a study of regulatory T cells in long-lasting Graves disease. At the level of the study: Persistent cases took antithyroid drugs over 5 years and stayed TSH receptor antibody positive.

The CDR3 loop spans 12 amino acids. Germline V gives CDR1 MNHEY, CDR2 SMNVEV (reference sequence). The V end lost 6 bases, the J end lost 7 bases, and 13 bases lay between the germline ends. For TCR beta, libraries came from iRepertoire HTBI primers and Arm-PCR of CDR3 regions. TCRdb ran MiXCR on the multiplex PCR reads and lists one entry per CDR3 protein. The sample consists of about 460,000 distinct CDR3 sequences, roughly 23% of them appearing once. This clonotype was counted a few times. Time point in this sample: persistent/refractory GD, antithyroid drugs over 5 years with positive TRAb. PBMC RNA was the source of the TCR library.

This material consisted of peripheral blood mononuclear cells (PBMCs), taken when the disease was refractory, from a patient treated with antithyroid drugs. This sequence originates from a female donor with Graves disease. The chain joins TRBV27 to TRBJ2-7; weak D call: TRBD1 (6 bases). The CDR3 here is CASSIQGLEQYF. In nucleotides, the CDR3 is TGTGCCAGCAGCATACAGGGCTTAGAGCAGTACTTC.